A selection of T cell receptor beta chains follows, all from one sample in a study of blood T cell repertoires in COVID-19. Sequencing was performed with immunoSEQ multiplex PCR; in TCRdb, only in-frame clones are kept and a portion is missing. The table lists approximately 150,000 clones, 88% of them singletons. Sequencing input: peripheral blood. These receptors originate from a man aged 70 or older with acute or convalescent COVID-19. The CDR3 runs from the conserved cysteine through the conserved F or W. Fields, in order: D gene, clone size, V gene, J gene, CDR3 protein, CDR3 DNA. D genes are given only for firm matches. Clone size is shown for a subset of rows, as once, few, many or a class of expanded clone.

d_gene: TRBD1
abundance: -
v_gene: TRBV27
j_gene: TRBJ1-2
CDR3aa: CASSPTGNYGYTF
CDR3nt: TGTGCCAGCAGTCCGACAGGGAACTATGGCTACACCTTC

d_gene: -
abundance: -
v_gene: TRBV18
j_gene: TRBJ1-5
CDR3aa: CASSETGNQPQHF
CDR3nt: TGTGCCAGCTCAGAAACAGGCAATCAGCCCCAGCATTTT

d_gene: -
abundance: -
v_gene: TRBV29-1
j_gene: TRBJ1-3
CDR3aa: CSVESGEANTIYF
CDR3nt: TGCAGCGTTGAAAGCGGGGAAGCAAACACCATATATTTT

d_gene: TRBD1
abundance: -
v_gene: TRBV4-1
j_gene: TRBJ1-6
CDR3aa: CASSQDWGQYSPLHF
CDR3nt: TGCGCCAGCAGCCAAGACTGGGGACAGTATTCACCCCTCCACTTT

d_gene: -
abundance: -
v_gene: TRBV19
j_gene: TRBJ1-1
CDR3aa: CASRRMNTEAFF
CDR3nt: TGTGCCAGTCGGAGAATGAACACTGAAGCTTTCTTT

d_gene: -
abundance: -
v_gene: TRBV5-1
j_gene: TRBJ1-1
CDR3aa: CASSSGRTEAFF
CDR3nt: TGCGCCAGCAGCTCAGGGCGAACTGAAGCTTTCTTT

d_gene: TRBD2
abundance: -
v_gene: TRBV6-5
j_gene: TRBJ2-3
CDR3aa: CASSYRGGPTDTQYF
CDR3nt: TGTGCCAGCAGTTACCGGGGAGGGCCCACAGATACGCAGTATTTT

d_gene: -
abundance: -
v_gene: TRBV6-5
j_gene: TRBJ1-1
CDR3aa: CASSRNRAPVTEAFF
CDR3nt: TGTGCCAGCAGCCGAAACAGGGCCCCCGTTACTGAAGCTTTCTTT

d_gene: TRBD1
abundance: few
v_gene: TRBV30
j_gene: TRBJ1-2
CDR3aa: CAWSFTGDYGYTF
CDR3nt: TGTGCCTGGAGTTTCACAGGGGACTATGGCTACACCTTC

d_gene: TRBD2
abundance: -
v_gene: TRBV6-5
j_gene: TRBJ2-7
CDR3aa: CASLSWASGSYEQYF
CDR3nt: TGTGCCAGCCTTTCCTGGGCTAGCGGTAGCTACGAGCAGTACTTC

d_gene: -
abundance: -
v_gene: TRBV27
j_gene: TRBJ2-5
CDR3aa: CASSFTSQETQYF
CDR3nt: TGTGCCAGCAGTTTTACTTCACAAGAGACCCAGTACTTC

d_gene: TRBD2
abundance: -
v_gene: TRBV24-1
j_gene: TRBJ2-3
CDR3aa: CATSDPGLAGTDTQYF
CDR3nt: TGTGCCACCAGTGACCCCGGACTAGCGGGCACAGATACGCAGTATTTT

d_gene: -
abundance: -
v_gene: TRBV6-5
j_gene: TRBJ2-7
CDR3aa: CASSYSGGRDEQYF
CDR3nt: TGTGCCAGCAGTTACTCGGGGGGACGAGACGAGCAGTACTTC

d_gene: TRBD1
abundance: -
v_gene: TRBV19
j_gene: TRBJ1-5
CDR3aa: CASSILQGRPNQPQHF
CDR3nt: TGTGCCAGTAGTATATTACAGGGGAGGCCCAATCAGCCCCAGCATTTT

d_gene: -
abundance: -
v_gene: TRBV20-1
j_gene: TRBJ1-1
CDR3aa: CSASYRSQAFF
CDR3nt: TGCAGTGCTAGTTACAGGAGCCAAGCTTTCTTT

d_gene: -
abundance: -
v_gene: TRBV7-2
j_gene: TRBJ2-3
CDR3aa: CASSSGTRTDTQYF
CDR3nt: TGTGCCAGCAGCTCGGGGACTCGTACAGATACGCAGTATTTT

d_gene: TRBD2
abundance: -
v_gene: TRBV10-2
j_gene: TRBJ2-3
CDR3aa: CASRLAGATSTDTQYF
CDR3nt: TGCGCCAGCAGACTAGCGGGGGCCACTAGCACAGATACGCAGTATTTT

d_gene: -
abundance: once
v_gene: TRBV6-2/TRBV6-3
j_gene: TRBJ1-2
CDR3aa: CASSFDRDYGYTF
CDR3nt: TGTGCCAGCAGCTTCGACAGAGACTATGGCTACACCTTC

d_gene: -
abundance: -
v_gene: TRBV27
j_gene: TRBJ1-2
CDR3aa: CASSLKQGHNYGYTF
CDR3nt: TGTGCCAGCAGTTTAAAACAGGGTCATAACTATGGCTACACCTTC

d_gene: -
abundance: many
v_gene: TRBV3-1/TRBV3-2
j_gene: TRBJ1-2
CDR3aa: CASSHDYYGYTF
CDR3nt: TGTGCCAGCAGCCACGACTACTATGGCTACACCTTC

d_gene: -
abundance: -
v_gene: TRBV7-9
j_gene: TRBJ1-6
CDR3aa: CASSLAGHRGSPLHF
CDR3nt: TGTGCCAGCAGCTTAGCGGGACATCGGGGTTCACCCCTCCACTTT

d_gene: -
abundance: -
v_gene: TRBV15
j_gene: TRBJ2-5
CDR3aa: CATSRTPTPQETQYF
CDR3nt: TGTGCCACCAGCAGAACCCCGACTCCACAAGAGACCCAGTACTTC

d_gene: -
abundance: -
v_gene: TRBV11-2
j_gene: TRBJ2-1
CDR3aa: CASSAQFRGNFYNEQFF
CDR3nt: TGTGCCAGCAGCGCCCAGTTCCGGGGTAATTTCTACAATGAGCAGTTCTTC

d_gene: -
abundance: -
v_gene: TRBV7-9
j_gene: TRBJ1-1
CDR3aa: CASSPQVNTEAFF
CDR3nt: TGTGCCAGCAGCCCACAGGTGAACACTGAAGCTTTCTTT

d_gene: TRBD2
abundance: -
v_gene: TRBV28
j_gene: TRBJ2-7
CDR3aa: CASNSPQGLAGLDEQYF
CDR3nt: TGTGCCAGCAATTCGCCCCAGGGCCTAGCGGGGCTGGACGAGCAGTACTTC

d_gene: TRBD1
abundance: -
v_gene: TRBV6-5
j_gene: TRBJ1-5
CDR3aa: CASSLQGAYQPQHF
CDR3nt: TGTGCCAGCAGTTTACAGGGGGCTTATCAGCCCCAGCATTTT

d_gene: TRBD1
abundance: -
v_gene: TRBV3-1/TRBV3-2
j_gene: TRBJ2-1
CDR3aa: CASSQTGVAIDEQFF
CDR3nt: TGTGCCAGCAGCCAAACAGGGGTCGCTATAGATGAGCAGTTCTTC

d_gene: TRBD2
abundance: -
v_gene: TRBV11-2
j_gene: TRBJ2-2
CDR3aa: CASSPFSGRSAGELFF
CDR3nt: TGTGCCAGCAGTCCTTTTAGCGGGAGGAGCGCCGGGGAGCTGTTTTTT

d_gene: -
abundance: -
v_gene: TRBV5-1
j_gene: TRBJ1-3
CDR3aa: CASSGFWRGLSGNTIYF
CDR3nt: TGCGCCAGCAGCGGCTTTTGGCGCGGTCTAAGTGGAAACACCATATATTTT

d_gene: TRBD2
abundance: once
v_gene: TRBV7-2
j_gene: TRBJ2-3
CDR3aa: CASSLVSGGGVNTDTQYF
CDR3nt: TGTGCCAGCAGCTTAGTCTCGGGTGGGGGGGTTAACACAGATACGCAGTATTTT

d_gene: -
abundance: -
v_gene: TRBV7-9
j_gene: TRBJ1-3
CDR3aa: CASSLPGAGNTIYF
CDR3nt: TGTGCCAGCAGCTTACCAGGGGCTGGAAACACCATATATTTT

d_gene: -
abundance: -
v_gene: TRBV5-1
j_gene: TRBJ1-1
CDR3aa: CASSPLGDTEAFF
CDR3nt: TGCGCCAGCAGCCCGCTAGGGGACACTGAAGCTTTCTTT

d_gene: -
abundance: few
v_gene: TRBV5-8
j_gene: TRBJ1-5
CDR3aa: CASSLDRSSNQPQHF
CDR3nt: TGTGCCAGCAGCTTAGACAGGTCTAGCAATCAGCCCCAGCATTTT

d_gene: -
abundance: few
v_gene: TRBV2
j_gene: TRBJ1-2
CDR3aa: CASSAGTSYGYTF
CDR3nt: TGTGCCAGCAGTGCCGGGACTTCCTATGGCTACACCTTC

d_gene: TRBD2
abundance: -
v_gene: TRBV27
j_gene: TRBJ2-1
CDR3aa: CASSSWGLAGANEQFF
CDR3nt: TGTGCCAGCAGTTCATGGGGACTAGCGGGAGCGAATGAGCAGTTCTTC

d_gene: TRBD2
abundance: -
v_gene: TRBV27
j_gene: TRBJ2-3
CDR3aa: CASSSLMGGTSTDTQYF
CDR3nt: TGTGCCAGCAGTTCCCTCATGGGGGGGACTAGCACAGATACGCAGTATTTT

d_gene: TRBD2
abundance: -
v_gene: TRBV19
j_gene: TRBJ2-1
CDR3aa: CASSIEASGGFSYNEQFF
CDR3nt: TGTGCCAGTAGTATAGAGGCGAGCGGGGGGTTCTCCTACAATGAGCAGTTCTTC

d_gene: TRBD2
abundance: -
v_gene: TRBV28
j_gene: TRBJ2-2
CDR3aa: CASSLGLAGGKTGELFF
CDR3nt: TGTGCCAGCAGTTTAGGGCTAGCGGGAGGAAAAACCGGGGAGCTGTTTTTT

d_gene: -
abundance: -
v_gene: TRBV6-5
j_gene: TRBJ1-1
CDR3aa: CASRDHGQPNTEAFF
CDR3nt: TGTGCCAGCAGGGACCACGGACAGCCGAACACTGAAGCTTTCTTT

d_gene: -
abundance: -
v_gene: TRBV2
j_gene: TRBJ1-1
CDR3aa: CASSSWGRGNTEAFF
CDR3nt: TGTGCCAGCAGTTCATGGGGGAGGGGAAACACTGAAGCTTTCTTT

d_gene: -
abundance: few
v_gene: TRBV6-5
j_gene: TRBJ1-3
CDR3aa: CASSGTTGNTIYF
CDR3nt: TGTGCCAGCTCCGGGACAACTGGAAACACCATATATTTT

d_gene: -
abundance: once
v_gene: TRBV2
j_gene: TRBJ2-3
CDR3aa: CASSEARSMAQYF
CDR3nt: TGTGCCAGCAGTGAAGCGAGGTCTATGGCGCAGTATTTT

d_gene: TRBD2
abundance: -
v_gene: TRBV18
j_gene: TRBJ2-7
CDR3aa: CASSPGAGVTYEQYF
CDR3nt: TGTGCCAGCTCTCCCGGAGCGGGGGTAACCTACGAGCAGTACTTC

d_gene: -
abundance: -
v_gene: TRBV6-5
j_gene: TRBJ1-1
CDR3aa: CASSYSSGADTEAFF
CDR3nt: TGTGCCAGCAGTTACTCGTCAGGGGCTGACACTGAAGCTTTCTTT

d_gene: TRBD1
abundance: -
v_gene: TRBV7-2
j_gene: TRBJ2-7
CDR3aa: CASTHGWGDRALYEQYF
CDR3nt: TGTGCCAGCACCCACGGATGGGGGGACAGGGCTTTATACGAGCAGTACTTC

d_gene: -
abundance: few
v_gene: TRBV6-5
j_gene: TRBJ1-2
CDR3aa: CASSPTGSYGYTF
CDR3nt: TGTGCCAGCAGTCCAACGGGAAGCTATGGCTACACCTTC

d_gene: -
abundance: -
v_gene: TRBV6-2/TRBV6-3
j_gene: TRBJ2-3
CDR3aa: CASSYSYVAGPSTDTQYF
CDR3nt: TGTGCCAGCAGTTACTCGTACGTGGCGGGTCCTAGCACAGATACGCAGTATTTT

d_gene: -
abundance: -
v_gene: TRBV6-1
j_gene: TRBJ2-6
CDR3aa: CASSVDGGLSGANVLTF
CDR3nt: TGTGCCAGCAGTGTTGACGGCGGGCTCTCTGGGGCCAACGTCCTGACTTTC

d_gene: -
abundance: -
v_gene: TRBV9
j_gene: TRBJ1-1
CDR3aa: CASSVGGNRVDTEAFF
CDR3nt: TGTGCCAGCAGCGTAGGAGGAAACAGGGTGGACACTGAAGCTTTCTTT

d_gene: -
abundance: -
v_gene: TRBV4-1
j_gene: TRBJ1-5
CDR3aa: CASSQGAFGQSNQPQHF
CDR3nt: TGCGCCAGCAGCCAAGGGGCCTTTGGGCAAAGCAATCAGCCCCAGCATTTT

d_gene: -
abundance: -
v_gene: TRBV6-5
j_gene: TRBJ1-2
CDR3aa: CASSYTGRTSGYTF
CDR3nt: TGTGCCAGCAGTTACACAGGGCGCACTTCTGGCTACACCTTC

d_gene: TRBD1
abundance: -
v_gene: TRBV19
j_gene: TRBJ2-1
CDR3aa: CASSPGQGVDEQFF
CDR3nt: TGTGCCAGTAGCCCGGGACAGGGAGTCGATGAGCAGTTCTTC

d_gene: TRBD2
abundance: -
v_gene: TRBV30
j_gene: TRBJ2-7
CDR3aa: CAWSVGREEDEQYF
CDR3nt: TGTGCCTGGAGTGTTGGGCGGGAGGAAGACGAGCAGTACTTC

d_gene: -
abundance: -
v_gene: TRBV5-1
j_gene: TRBJ2-1
CDR3aa: CASSHSDALPYNEQFF
CDR3nt: TGCGCCAGCAGCCATAGCGACGCTTTGCCCTACAATGAGCAGTTCTTC

d_gene: TRBD1
abundance: -
v_gene: TRBV10-3
j_gene: TRBJ1-6
CDR3aa: CAIRAGTGKGPLHF
CDR3nt: TGTGCCATCAGGGCCGGGACAGGAAAAGGTCCCCTCCACTTT